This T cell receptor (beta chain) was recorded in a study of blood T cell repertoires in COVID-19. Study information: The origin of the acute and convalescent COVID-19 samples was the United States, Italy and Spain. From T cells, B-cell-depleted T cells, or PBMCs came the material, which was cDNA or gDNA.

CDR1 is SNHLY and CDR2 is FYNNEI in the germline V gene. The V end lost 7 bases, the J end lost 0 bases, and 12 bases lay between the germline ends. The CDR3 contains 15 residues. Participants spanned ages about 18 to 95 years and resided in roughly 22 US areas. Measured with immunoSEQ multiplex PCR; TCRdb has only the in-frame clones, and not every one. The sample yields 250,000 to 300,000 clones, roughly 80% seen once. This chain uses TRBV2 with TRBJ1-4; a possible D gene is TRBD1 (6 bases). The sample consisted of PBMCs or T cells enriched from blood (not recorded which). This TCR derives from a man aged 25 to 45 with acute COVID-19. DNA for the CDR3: TGTGCCAGCAATAGACAGGAGGCAACTAATGAAAAACTGTTTTTT. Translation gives CASNRQEATNEKLFF.